This TCR beta chain was sequenced during a study of OX40 agonist ivuxolimab in advanced cancers. About the study as a whole: Ivuxolimab was a fully human IgG2 agonistic monoclonal antibody targeting the costimulatory receptor OX40 (CD134). Patients were allowed to have had prior anti-PD-1, anti-PD-L1 or anti-CTLA-4 therapy, and roughly two fifths of the dose-escalation patients had been treated with checkpoint inhibitors. Partial responses occurred in three dose-escalation patients, of whom one had hepatocellular carcinoma and two had cutaneous melanoma. In the dose-escalation cohort, roughly 82% of patients were male, and the mean age was approximately 60 years with a range of roughly 20 to 85. The purpose of peripheral TCRbeta sequencing was to test whether ivuxolimab changed TCR sequence diversity and led to clonal T-cell expansion. Intravenous ivuxolimab was administered to patients every 2 weeks at six dose levels: 0.01, 0.1, 0.3, 1.5, 3 and 10 mg/kg. Of the roughly 51 patients in dose escalation, approximately 20 had hepatocellular carcinoma, about 15 had melanoma, 9 had renal cell carcinoma and 9 had head and neck cancer. The monotherapy dose-escalation portion (N = 52 patients) of the phase I ivuxolimab trial is reported in the paper. Here is what the overall study found, with its caveats: Clonal expansion of both CD4+ and CD8+ blood T cells was observed from baseline to week 6 at doses 0.1 to 3.0 mg/kg. Partial responders in the 0.1-3.0 mg/kg groups had among the lowest normalized peripheral clonal expansion, especially among CD8+ T cells. Which antigens the clonally expanded peripheral T cells were specific for was not determined. After ivuxolimab, expanded clones were on average more numerous among CD8+ T cells than among CD4+ T cells. Low levels of normalized T-cell clonal expansion were also seen in some patients who did not respond.

For sequencing of the TCRbeta CDR3 region, genomic DNA was extracted from the sorted cells. The immunoSEQ Assay was used for sequencing of TCRbeta CDR3 regions. TCRdb retrieved this table from immuneACCESS and kept in-frame rearrangements only. Not all clones are present; in checked studies, unresolved V genes account for under half, and no reason is known for the remainder. The sample contains about 14,000 clones, 80% of them found a single time. The ten largest make up 13% to 15% of the sample. Patients with autoimmune disease history or receiving systemic immunosuppression were excluded from the trial. Peripheral blood for TCR sequencing was drawn from every dose cohort at baseline, at cycle 4 day 1 and at cycle 7 day 1. The samples were taken from a phase I, first-in-human, multicenter, open-label dose-escalation trial of ivuxolimab. Adults with locally advanced or metastatic head and neck squamous cell, hepatocellular, melanoma or renal cell carcinoma were enrolled in the trial. Before TCR sequencing, CD4+ and CD8+ T cells were separately sorted from peripheral blood.

Remarks on this clone: The antigen it recognizes is unknown. Base qualities are not at hand, and no much larger clone is one base apart.

V ends up 3 bases short and J 4 bases short, with an unmatched junction base count of 6. CDR1 SGHRS and CDR2 YFSETQ were looked up in the germline V gene. Measured from the cysteine to the phenylalanine, the CDR3 is 15 residues long. Here the CDR3 DNA is all that survives: 45 bases in frame from base 1. Rearrangement joined TRBV5-1 to TRBJ1-4, and TRBD1 matches 7 of the central bases. The specimen was CD4+ or CD8+ T cells sorted from blood, collected in a trial of the OX40 agonist ivuxolimab. This sequence originates from an adult with an advanced solid tumor such as melanoma, head and neck, liver or kidney cancer. For the CDR3, the sequence is CASSSRGLVNEKLFF. The DNA is as follows: TGCGCCAGCAGCTCCAGGGGGTTGGTTAATGAAAAACTGTTTTTT.